Shown below are 21 T cell receptor beta chains from a single sample sequenced in a study of a mutant IDH1 vaccine in newly diagnosed glioma (dated by TCRdb to about 2021). For these receptors, no antigen is known. Reading the label with the study, this specimen's time point is: week 5, during vaccination. Every vaccine dose consisted of 300 ug of a 20-mer mutant IDH1 peptide in Montanide, administered subcutaneously together with topical imiquimod. The library was produced with the immunoSEQ multiplex PCR assay. Not all clones reach the TCRdb copy of this immuneACCESS table, which keeps in-frame sequences only. Checked studies attribute under half of the gap to unresolved V genes and leave the rest unexplained. Across this sample there are 60,000 or so clones, with approximately 79% seen only once. About 7.2% of the sample lies in the top ten. The specimen comprised PBMCs, sampled from a glioma patient whose treatment included an IDH1 peptide vaccine. The source is a woman aged 45-65 years with glioma.

The chain carries TRBV5-1 and TRBJ2-3, with 7 bases aligning to TRBD1. J lost 8 bases, V lost 1 base, and 10 bases had no gene match. The CDR3 is 15 amino acids. Germline CDR1 and CDR2: SGHRS and YFSETQ. The CDR3 coding sequence is TGCGCCAGCAGCTTGAGGGCAGGGGGACCGGGTACGCAGTATTTT. Translating gives CASSLRAGGPGTQYF.

This chain links TRBV5-1 with TRBJ2-5; D uncertain. With the DNA end fitting TRBJ2-7 better, the J assignment may be wrong. This CDR3 is built from 15 residues. CDR1 is SGHRS and CDR2 is YFSETQ in the germline V gene. The CDR3 nucleotides are TGCGCCAGCAGCTATTTAGGGCCGTTCCGCGACGAGCAGTACTTC. Translated, it gives CASSYLGPFRDEQYF.

CDR3 bases: TGTGCCAGCAGCCTCCCTGAAGATCAGCCCCAGCATTTT. Protein product: CASSLPEDQPQHF. The J gene is TRBJ1-5, the V gene TRBV7-4; D not resolved. The CDR3 has 13 residues. V lost 5 bases and J lost 5, with 10 bases in between. In germline, CDR1 is SGHVT, CDR2 SQSDAQ.

The rearrangement uses TRBV9 and TRBJ2-5; 7 bases agree with TRBD1. V trimming: 7 bases; J trimming: 2 bases; junction bases outside the gene matches: 2. Per the germline V gene, CDR1 is SGDLS and CDR2 is YYNGEE. This CDR3 has 12 amino acids. The DNA of the CDR3 is TGTGCCAGCGGCAGGGGGCAAGAGACCCAGTACTTC. Translated: CASGRGQETQYF.

The gene calls are TRBV19 and TRBJ1-4; tentatively, D is TRBD1 (6 bases). Per germline, CDR1 LNHDA and CDR2 SQIVND (reference sequence). This CDR3 region has 14 residues. V lost 3 bases and J lost 6, with 11 bases in between. CDR3 coding DNA: TGTGCCAGTAGTATTGGGGGCAAGGATGAAAAACTGTTTTTT. It yields the protein CASSIGGKDEKLFF.

CDR3 protein: CASSWTGTGPEAFF. Here the CDR3 DNA reads TGTGCCAGCAGTTGGACCGGGACAGGTCCTGAAGCTTTCTTT. The J gene is TRBJ1-1, the V gene TRBV27; 8 positions agree with TRBD1. The CDR3 loop spans 14 amino acids. V shed 4 bases and J 6 bases; nucleotides not matched to a gene: 7. CDR1 and CDR2 from the germline V gene are MNHEY and SMNVEV (reference sequence).

The chain couples TRBV29-1 to TRBJ1-1, with D hard to call. The CDR3 length is 11 residues. Germline assignment: CDR1 SQVTM and CDR2 ANQGSEA. The V gene lost 7 bases and the J gene lost 4 bases, with 10 bases spanning the gap. The CDR3 loop reads CSGGWATEAFF. CDR3 in DNA: TGCAGCGGGGGTTGGGCCACTGAAGCTTTCTTT.

The V call is TRBV7-3, the J call TRBJ2-3; D call uncertain. V was cut by 6 bases and J by 9 bases, with 16 bases left in between. This CDR3 has 13 amino acids. Germline lookup yields CDR1 SGHTA and CDR2 FQGTGA. The CDR3 DNA reads as TGTGCCAGCAGTGGTCAACCGCAAGGAACGCAGTATTTT. This gives the protein CASSGQPQGTQYF.

The CDR3: CASSLAVGQGSSGYTF. The DNA for the CDR3 is TGTGCCAGCAGCTTGGCGGTGGGACAGGGTTCCAGTGGCTACACCTTC. The chain employs TRBV5-6 and TRBJ1-2; 9 positions agree with TRBD1. CDR3 size: 16 residues. After removal of 0 bases from V and 7 bases from J, the junction contained 10 bases not matched to a gene. Germline V CDR1 and CDR2: SGHDT, YYEEEE.

The chain couples TRBV29-1 to TRBJ2-5; the match to TRBD1 covers 8 bases. V dropped 2 bases and J dropped 4; count of bases not matched to a gene: 6. This CDR3 contains 14 residues. CDR1 is SQVTM, CDR2 ANQGSEA, per germline. The CDR3 loop is CSVEKGGTGETQYF. The CDR3 DNA reads TGCAGCGTTGAAAAAGGCGGGACAGGAGAGACCCAGTACTTC.

The chain uses TRBV18 and TRBJ1-4; no clear D gene. CDR3 length equals 15 residues. V lost 4 bases and J lost 3, with 12 bases in between. Germline assignment: CDR1 KGHSH and CDR2 LQKENI. The CDR3 DNA follows: TGTGCCAGCTCACAGGAACCCATTTCTAATGAAAAACTGTTTTTT. It encodes CASSQEPISNEKLFF. Full variable domain (rest looked up from reference TRBV18 and TRBJ1-4): NAGVMQNPRHLVRRRGQEARLRCSPMKGHSHVYWYRQLPEEGLKFMVYLQKENIIDESGMPKERFSAEFPKEGPSILRIQQVVRGDSAAYFCASSQEPISNEKLFFGSGTQLSVL.

This clone has only a few counts. The chain combines TRBV5-1 with TRBJ1-4; TRBD1 aligns across 8 bases. CDR1 is SGHRS, CDR2 YFSETQ, per germline. The CDR3 extends over 16 amino acids. After removal of 5 bases from V and 1 base from J, the junction contained 7 bases not matched to a gene. The CDR3 protein is CASRAGQGITNEKLFF. CDR3 in DNA: TGCGCCAGCAGAGCCGGACAGGGAATAACTAATGAAAAACTGTTTTTT.

The rearrangement uses TRBV29-1 and TRBJ2-4, with D possibly matching TRBD1 (6 bases). The length of the CDR3 is 11 residues. The V gene's germline CDR1 is SQVTM and CDR2 ANQGSEA. Trimming removed 1 base from V and 10 bases from J, with 8 bases in between. CDR3 sequence reads: CSVEVQGIQYF. CDR3 in DNA: TGCAGCGTTGAAGTACAGGGTATTCAGTACTTC.

The J gene is TRBJ1-6, the V gene TRBV6-5; D is perhaps TRBD1 (5 bases). The ends were cut back, 2 bases at V and 7 bases at J, with 15 bases in the middle. The CDR3 extends over 16 amino acids. Germline CDR1 is MNHEY and CDR2 is SVGAGI. The CDR3 bases are TGTGCCAGCAGTTACATGGGTCAGGGCCGAAATTCACCCCTCCACTTT. Translation gives CASSYMGQGRNSPLHF.

The chain has TRBV7-8 and TRBJ1-5; 8 bases are shared with TRBD1. Germline values: CDR1 SGHVS, CDR2 FQNEAQ. J gave up 4 bases and V 5 bases, and 10 bases lay outside the gene matches. There are 16 residues in the CDR3. In DNA form, the CDR3 reads TGTGCCAGCAGCCCCTACGGGGACAGGCGGAATCAGCCCCAGCATTTT. It codes for CASSPYGDRRNQPQHF.

This chain connects TRBV9 to TRBJ2-7; D is possibly TRBD2 (6 bases). This CDR3 has 16 amino acids. V shed 0 bases and J shed 6 bases, with 19 bases lying between them. Looked up from germline, CDR1 is SGDLS and CDR2 is YYNGEE. CDR3 sequence (DNA): TGTGCCAGCAGCGTAGATACACAACTAGCTTATTCCGAGCAGTACTTC. It translates to CASSVDTQLAYSEQYF.

J is TRBJ1-2 and V is TRBV12-5, with TRBD1 matching over 7 bases. The germline V gene encodes CDR1 LGHNT and CDR2 FRNRAP. There are 16 residues in the CDR3. V lost 6 bases, J lost 8 bases, and 18 bases stayed unmatched. The DNA of the CDR3 is TGTGCTAGTGGCCAACTTTCGACAGGGAGGTTGACGGGCTACACCTTC. Translation: CASGQLSTGRLTGYTF.

V usage is TRBV4-2 and J usage is TRBJ1-1; D is undetermined. The CDR3 has 15 residues. The V end lost 0 bases, the J end lost 1 base, and 9 bases lay between the germline ends. The germline CDR1 and CDR2 sequences are LGHNA and YNFKEQ. The DNA of the CDR3 is TGTGCCAGCAGCCAAGATCCCCAGTCGAACACTGAAGCTTTCTTT. This encodes CASSQDPQSNTEAFF.

This clone counts as medium-sized (0.01 to 0.1%). The chain recombines TRBV2 with TRBJ1-1, with 10 bases identical to TRBD1. With 5 bases clipped from V and 4 bases from J, the junction kept 10 bases outside the gene matches. CDR1 is SNHLY and CDR2 is FYNNEI in the germline V gene. The length of the CDR3 is 16 residues. This CDR3 is CASSPGTGASGTEAFF. For the CDR3, the DNA is TGTGCCAGCAGTCCCGGGACAGGGGCCTCGGGCACTGAAGCTTTCTTT.

The chain is built from TRBV19 and TRBJ1-2; possible D gene TRBD1, 6 bases. The CDR3 covers 13 residues. V lost 1 base, J lost 7 bases, and 10 bases lay in between. Germline CDR1 and CDR2: LNHDA and SQIVND (reference sequence). The CDR3 protein is CASSIAQGSGYTF. DNA of the CDR3: TGTGCCAGTAGTATAGCACAGGGCTCTGGCTACACCTTC.

The chain uses TRBV5-5 and TRBJ1-1; D not resolved. The V end was cut by 3 bases, the J end by 0 bases, with 9 bases between. This CDR3 has 14 residues. In germline, CDR1 is SGHKS, CDR2 YYEKEE (reference sequence). CDR3 coding DNA: TGTGCCAGCAGCTCCCGGGCCCTGAACACTGAAGCTTTCTTT. This encodes CASSSRALNTEAFF. The full variable domain, its missing parts supplied by reference TRBV5-5 and TRBJ1-1, is DAGVTQSPTHLIKTRGQQVTLRCSPISGHKSVSWYQQVLGQGPQFIFQYYEKEERGRGNFPDRFSARQFPNYSSELNVNALLLGDSALYLCASSSRALNTEAFFGQGTRLTVV.